This is a list of T cell receptor beta chains from one sample in a study of shared clonotypes between healthy human individuals. TCRdb's copy holds only in-frame clones and misses some; the assay was immunoSEQ multiplex PCR. The sample contains about 2.1 million clones, more than 85% of which appear only once. Sequencing was carried out using naive CD8+ T cells from PBMCs. These receptors were collected from a man aged 18 to 29 in good health. Some clones in this sample may be carry-over from other donors' samples. Each CDR3 is given with its conserved first and last residue. The D gene is left open where the match is weak. The listing skips clone size in some rows; elsewhere it reads once, few, many or a size class.

clone_size: .; v_call: TRBV28; j_call: TRBJ1-2; d_call: .; cdr3_aa: CASSQENYGYTF; cdr3_nt: TGTGCCAGCAGCCAGGAAAACTATGGCTACACCTTC
clone_size: .; v_call: TRBV27; j_call: TRBJ2-1; d_call: TRBD2; cdr3_aa: CAIIPAGNRSPHEQFF; cdr3_nt: TGTGCCATCATCCCAGCGGGGAATAGATCCCCCCATGAGCAGTTCTTC
clone_size: .; v_call: TRBV29-1; j_call: TRBJ2-2; d_call: TRBD1; cdr3_aa: CSGVLTGTGQSGELFF; cdr3_nt: TGCAGCGGCGTTCTAACCGGGACAGGGCAGTCCGGGGAGCTGTTTTTT
clone_size: .; v_call: TRBV5-6; j_call: TRBJ1-2; d_call: TRBD1; cdr3_aa: CASSFLPQGANYGYTF; cdr3_nt: TGTGCCAGCAGCTTTTTACCACAGGGGGCCAACTATGGCTACACCTTC
clone_size: .; v_call: TRBV5-4; j_call: TRBJ1-2; d_call: .; cdr3_aa: CASSGEGTAYGYTF; cdr3_nt: TGTGCCAGCAGCGGGGAAGGGACGGCCTATGGCTACACCTTC
clone_size: .; v_call: TRBV29-1; j_call: TRBJ2-6; d_call: .; cdr3_aa: CSVVSGANVLTF; cdr3_nt: TGCAGCGTTGTCTCAGGGGCCAACGTCCTGACTTTC
clone_size: once; v_call: TRBV7-2; j_call: TRBJ2-7; d_call: .; cdr3_aa: CASSRPDESYEQYF; cdr3_nt: TGTGCCAGCAGCAGGCCCGACGAAAGCTACGAGCAGTACTTC
clone_size: .; v_call: TRBV27; j_call: TRBJ2-7; d_call: TRBD1; cdr3_aa: CASSTRQGSIYEQYF; cdr3_nt: TGTGCCAGCAGTACTCGACAGGGTTCTATCTACGAGCAGTACTTC
clone_size: .; v_call: TRBV7-9; j_call: TRBJ2-1; d_call: .; cdr3_aa: CASSLEWTVVLF; cdr3_nt: TGTGCCAGCAGCTTAGAGTGGACGGTGGTACTCTTC
clone_size: .; v_call: TRBV28; j_call: TRBJ2-7; d_call: .; cdr3_aa: CASTSPGRTYEQYF; cdr3_nt: TGTGCCAGCACCTCCCCCGGCAGAACCTACGAGCAGTACTTC
clone_size: once; v_call: TRBV6-6; j_call: TRBJ1-2; d_call: .; cdr3_aa: CASSYPDQKYGYTF; cdr3_nt: TGTGCCAGCAGTTACCCGGACCAGAAATATGGCTACACCTTC
clone_size: .; v_call: TRBV6-6; j_call: TRBJ2-1; d_call: TRBD2; cdr3_aa: CASSRTSGGPNEQFF; cdr3_nt: TGTGCCAGCAGTAGGACTAGCGGGGGTCCCAATGAGCAGTTCTTC
clone_size: .; v_call: TRBV9; j_call: TRBJ2-7; d_call: TRBD1; cdr3_aa: CASSAGTGGIYEQYF; cdr3_nt: TGTGCCAGCAGCGCCGGGACAGGGGGCATTTACGAGCAGTACTTC
clone_size: .; v_call: TRBV7-9; j_call: TRBJ2-5; d_call: .; cdr3_aa: CASSFNSWARQETQYF; cdr3_nt: TGTGCCAGCAGCTTTAATAGCTGGGCCAGACAAGAGACCCAGTACTTC
clone_size: few; v_call: TRBV5-4; j_call: TRBJ1-1; d_call: .; cdr3_aa: CASSLSRENTEAFF; cdr3_nt: TGTGCCAGCAGCTTAAGCAGGGAGAACACTGAAGCTTTCTTT
clone_size: .; v_call: TRBV13; j_call: TRBJ2-5; d_call: .; cdr3_aa: CASSTKTGPETQYF; cdr3_nt: TGTGCCAGCAGCACCAAGACCGGGCCGGAGACCCAGTACTTC
clone_size: .; v_call: TRBV6-5; j_call: TRBJ1-1; d_call: .; cdr3_aa: CASSLKWGPNTEAFF; cdr3_nt: TGTGCCAGCAGTTTAAAATGGGGACCGAACACTGAAGCTTTCTTT
clone_size: .; v_call: TRBV7-8; j_call: TRBJ1-5; d_call: .; cdr3_aa: CASSLIASYSNQPQHF; cdr3_nt: TGTGCCAGCAGCTTAATAGCCAGCTATAGCAATCAGCCCCAGCATTTT
clone_size: .; v_call: TRBV6-1; j_call: TRBJ2-7; d_call: TRBD2; cdr3_aa: CASSVTSGRARGHEQYF; cdr3_nt: TGTGCCAGCAGTGTAACTAGCGGGAGGGCCCGAGGCCACGAGCAGTACTTC
clone_size: .; v_call: TRBV15; j_call: TRBJ2-2; d_call: TRBD2; cdr3_aa: CATAGVNANTGELFF; cdr3_nt: TGTGCCACGGCGGGGGTAAACGCGAACACCGGGGAGCTGTTTTTT
clone_size: .; v_call: TRBV7-6; j_call: TRBJ1-3; d_call: TRBD1; cdr3_aa: CASSLGTGGSSGNTIYF; cdr3_nt: TGTGCCAGCAGCCTGGGAACAGGGGGATCCTCTGGAAACACCATATATTTT
clone_size: .; v_call: TRBV4-1; j_call: TRBJ2-4; d_call: .; cdr3_aa: CASSQVPGAGDIQYF; cdr3_nt: TGCGCCAGCAGCCAAGTTCCAGGGGCCGGGGACATTCAGTACTTC
clone_size: .; v_call: TRBV6-5; j_call: TRBJ2-1; d_call: TRBD1; cdr3_aa: CASSYFTGTGGNEQFF; cdr3_nt: TGTGCCAGCAGTTACTTTACCGGGACAGGGGGCAATGAGCAGTTCTTC